The rows below give T cell receptor beta chains drawn from one sample of a study of PD-1 blockade in classical Hodgkin lymphoma. The table came from immunoSEQ multiplex PCR; TCRdb's copy has only in-frame clones and leaves some out. Among 30,000 to 45,000 clones listed, 88% were seen once. The material was peripheral blood mononuclear cells (PBMCs), obtained before the second cycle of nivolumab. These receptors were collected from a human donor with classical Hodgkin lymphoma. Each CDR3 is given with its conserved first and last residue. The D gene is left open where the match is weak. Some rows mark clone size as missing; the rest say once, few, many or name a class of expanded clone.

TRBJ1-5	14	.	TRBV6-5	.	TGTGCCAGCACCCTCCCCTTACACCAAGGGCCCCAGCATTTT	CASTLPLHQGPQHF
TRBJ1-1	14	.	TRBV18	.	TGTGCCAGCTCACCGGGGACGGGGGGCACTGAAGCTTTCTTT	CASSPGTGGTEAFF
TRBJ2-1	21	.	TRBV4-1	.	TGCGCCAGCAGCCAAGATTCGGGGGTTAAAGACTACTTGAGCTCCTACAATGAGCAGTTCTTC	CASSQDSGVKDYLSSYNEQFF
TRBJ2-7	14	.	TRBV6-1	.	TGTGCCAGCAGTTCCCCCGGGCAAGCCTTGGAGCAGTACTTC	CASSSPGQALEQYF
TRBJ1-3	16	.	TRBV5-1	.	TGCGCCAGCAGCCCCAACCCTAGGGTAGTTGGGAACACCATATATTTT	CASSPNPRVVGNTIYF
TRBJ2-2	19	once	TRBV4-1	TRBD2	TGCGCCAGCAGCCACGGTGGACTAGCGGGAGGCTCGAACACCGGGGAGCTGTTTTTT	CASSHGGLAGGSNTGELFF
TRBJ2-1	14	.	TRBV7-8	.	TGTGCCAGCACCTCCTCGGACTGGTTCAATGAGCAGTTCTTC	CASTSSDWFNEQFF
TRBJ2-7	15	.	TRBV27	TRBD2	TGTGCCAGCAGTGCCTGGACTAGCGGGAGGCGGGAGCAGTACTTC	CASSAWTSGRREQYF
TRBJ2-1	14	.	TRBV18	.	TGTGCCAGCTCACCTGAACAGGTCCCTAATGAGCAGTTCTTC	CASSPEQVPNEQFF
TRBJ2-3	14	.	TRBV19	.	TGTGCCAGTAGTATCCCTGTTGGCCCAGATACGCAGTATTTT	CASSIPVGPDTQYF
TRBJ2-1	17	.	TRBV7-8	TRBD2	TGTGCCAGCAGCCATTGGGGCAATAGCGGGAGAACAGGAGAGCAGTTCTTC	CASSHWGNSGRTGEQFF
TRBJ2-7	14	.	TRBV5-6	.	TGTGCCAGCAGCCTCCAGGGGCGGTCGGGCGAGCAGTACTTC	CASSLQGRSGEQYF
TRBJ1-1	14	.	TRBV5-1	.	TGCGCCAGCAGCTTGGACAGATTGAACACTGAAGCTTTCTTT	CASSLDRLNTEAFF
TRBJ2-1	14	.	TRBV9	.	TGTGCCAGCAGCGTAGTGGAGATACACAATGAGCAGTTCTTC	CASSVVEIHNEQFF
TRBJ1-1	12	.	TRBV18	TRBD1	TGTGCCAGCTCACCCCAGGGGGGGAAAGCTTTCTTT	CASSPQGGKAFF
TRBJ1-1	14	.	TRBV27	.	TGTGCCAGCAGTTTTCACCTTCGGGGAACTGAAGCTTTCTTT	CASSFHLRGTEAFF
TRBJ2-3	16	.	TRBV19	TRBD2	TGTGCCAGTAGTATTCTTGGCGGGAGCCTCTCAGATACGCAGTATTTT	CASSILGGSLSDTQYF
TRBJ2-7	16	once	TRBV5-1	TRBD2	TGCGCCAGCAGCTTGCGCTCCGGGACTAGCAGCTACGAGCAGTACTTC	CASSLRSGTSSYEQYF
TRBJ2-7	15	.	TRBV6-4	.	TGTGCCAGCAATCGGGGCACAAGGAGCTCCTACGAGCAGTACTTC	CASNRGTRSSYEQYF
TRBJ2-1	13	.	TRBV6-6	TRBD2	TGTGCCAGCGGGAGGGCCGAAAGGGATGAGCAGTTCTTC	CASGRAERDEQFF
TRBJ1-5	17	.	TRBV7-9	TRBD1	TGTGCCAGCAGCCCCGACAGGGTGGGATATAGCAATCAGCCCCAGCATTTT	CASSPDRVGYSNQPQHF
TRBJ1-1	14	.	TRBV5-1	.	TGCGCCAGCAGCTTGGCTCTAATGAACACTGAAGCTTTCTTT	CASSLALMNTEAFF
TRBJ1-2	18	.	TRBV11-3	.	TGTGCCAGCAGCTTAAGGCCCCGGGCAGGGGCCTCAGTTGGTGGCTACACCTTC	CASSLRPRAGASVGGYTF
TRBJ2-5	14	.	TRBV18	TRBD1	TGTGCCAGCTCAGAATACGACAGGGTAGGGACCCAGTACTTC	CASSEYDRVGTQYF
TRBJ2-3	14	.	TRBV7-9	TRBD2	TGTGCCAGCAGCCGAACTAGCGGGGGGGATACGCAGTATTTT	CASSRTSGGDTQYF
TRBJ2-3	15	.	TRBV7-2	TRBD2	TGTGCCAGCAGCCTTACTAGCGGGAGTTGGGATACGCAGTATTTT	CASSLTSGSWDTQYF
TRBJ1-2	13	.	TRBV10-3	.	TGTGCCATCAGTTCGGCGGTCGACTATGGCTACACCTTC	CAISSAVDYGYTF
TRBJ1-1	10	.	TRBV2	.	TGTGCCAGCAGTGATGGGGGAGCTTTCTTT	CASSDGGAFF
TRBJ1-3	15	.	TRBV18	.	TGTGCCAGCTCATCGGACCCGGCCACTGGAAACACCATATATTTT	CASSSDPATGNTIYF
TRBJ1-1	13	.	TRBV6-1	.	TGTGCCAGCAGTGGTTCTTTTGGGAATGAAGCTTTCTTT	CASSGSFGNEAFF
TRBJ1-2	15	.	TRBV2	.	TGTGCCAGCAGTCCAAAACGACAGAACCCATATGGCCACACCTTC	CASSPKRQNPYGHTF
TRBJ2-2	14	.	TRBV6-5	.	TGTGCCAGCAGTTACGGACGGAACACCGGGGAGCTGTTTTTT	CASSYGRNTGELFF
TRBJ2-1	19	.	TRBV5-8	TRBD2	TGTGCCAGCAGCTTGTCTCTTTTGGGACTAGCGGGAGTGGGGGTTCCGCAGTTCTTC	CASSLSLLGLAGVGVPQFF
TRBJ1-2	16	.	TRBV7-9	.	TGTGCCAGCAGCGCCCAACGAGAGGGTCCTCGAAAGGGCTACACCTTC	CASSAQREGPRKGYTF
TRBJ1-4	14	few	TRBV6-6	.	TGTGCCAGCAGTTATTCTGGGGGGATGGAAAAACTGTTTTTT	CASSYSGGMEKLFF
TRBJ1-5	18	.	TRBV28	TRBD1	TGTGCCAGCAGTTTAGCGCGCACCGGGACAGGGATAGGGTGGCCCCAGCATTTT	CASSLARTGTGIGWPQHF
TRBJ1-1	15	.	TRBV28	.	TGTGCCAGCAGTTTTCCCAGAGGGAAGTGGACTGAAGCTTTCTTT	CASSFPRGKWTEAFF
TRBJ1-1	15	.	TRBV6-6	TRBD1	TGTGCCAGCAGTTACGGGACAGGGGCCCCTCCTGAAGCTTTCTTT	CASSYGTGAPPEAFF
TRBJ2-5	13	.	TRBV27	.	TGTGCCGGCAGTTTGAGTTACCAAGAGACCCAGTACTTC	CAGSLSYQETQYF
TRBJ1-4	19	once	TRBV11-3	.	TGTGCCAGCAGCTCCGAATGGGGGGGATTTGGTGCAACTAATGAAAAACTGTTTTTT	CASSSEWGGFGATNEKLFF
TRBJ2-1	17	.	TRBV7-8	TRBD2	TGTGCCAGCAGCTTAAGGTCGGCGGGAGGTGTTTACAATGAGCAGTTCTTC	CASSLRSAGGVYNEQFF
TRBJ1-1	15	.	TRBV13	.	TGTGCCAGCAGCTGGACCCTGGACAGTTACACTGAAGCTTTCTTT	CASSWTLDSYTEAFF